This TCR beta chain came from a study of blood T cell repertoires in COVID-19. About the research overall: T cells, B-cell-depleted T cells, or PBMCs provided the cDNA or gDNA that served as material.

Authors' processing steps: Counts of nucleated cells, estimated from reference gene primer amplification, were obtained. Assay used: immunoSEQ multiplex PCR; TCRdb lists only in-frame clones, some missing. V and J calls and clone size come straight from that table; D and trimming were deduced from the DNA. The repertoire holds nearly 50,000 clones, with about 85% as singletons. Germline V gene lookup returns CDR1 MGHDK and CDR2 SYGVNS. Trimming pared 3 bases from V and 2 bases from J, leaving 5 bases between. The CDR3 is 13 amino acids. The chain carries TRBV25-1 and TRBJ1-3, with D hard to call. The sample consisted of peripheral blood. The receptor was isolated from a human donor in a cohort sampled during active COVID-19. The CDR3, as DNA: TGTGCCAGCAGTGACCACACTGGAAACACCATATATTTT. Translated, it gives CASSDHTGNTIYF. The full variable domain, its missing parts supplied by reference TRBV25-1 and TRBJ1-3, is EADIYQTPRYLVIGTGKKITLECSQTMGHDKMYWYQQDPGMELHLIHYSYGVNSTEKGDLSSESTVSRIRTEHFPLTLESARPSHTSQYLCASSDHTGNTIYFGEGSWLTVV.